This entry is about one T cell receptor (beta chain). This sample is drawn from a study of blood T cell repertoires in COVID-19. Produced via immunoSEQ multiplex PCR; TCRdb's table is partial and in-frame only. The table records tens of thousands of clones, 75% to 95% of them present only once. This CDR3 is built from 10 residues. Per the germline V gene, CDR1 is SQVTM and CDR2 is ANQGSEA. The V and J ends lost 6 bases and 6 bases respectively, with 9 bases between them. The rearrangement joins TRBV29-1 to TRBJ2-7; D gene unclear. The origin of this receptor is a human donor with active COVID-19. The donor label of this sample is uncertain. The source material was peripheral blood. The CDR3 bases are TGCAGCGTGTCAGGTCCCGAGCAGTACTTC. Translation gives CSVSGPEQYF.